This T cell receptor (beta chain) was recovered during a study of blood T cell repertoires in COVID-19. The wider study: Samples came from the United States, Italy and Spain, spanning acute and convalescent COVID-19.

Study members were between roughly 18 and 89 years old and lived in approximately 25 US regions. Cohorts were based on clinical histories the participants reported. Germline V lookup: CDR1 SGHVS, CDR2 FQNEAQ. V dropped 4 bases and J dropped 3; count of bases not matched to a gene: 10. CDR3 length: 17 residues. Method: immunoSEQ multiplex PCR; TCRdb's copy keeps in-frame clones and lacks some. The sample has around 180,000 clones; 75% to 85% are singletons. This clonotype originated in a woman aged 50 to 60 with acute COVID-19. The sequenced sample was PBMCs or T cells enriched from blood (not recorded which). The V call is TRBV7-8, the J call TRBJ2-2; 8 bases are shared with TRBD1. DNA of the CDR3: TGTGCCAGCAGCTCACCAGGGGGCAGGGCGGACACCGGGGAGCTGTTTTTT. Protein: CASSSPGGRADTGELFF.